One sample yielded the 17 T cell receptor beta chains listed below, sequenced in a study of T cell responses to AZD1222 COVID-19 vaccine. Assay used: immunoSEQ multiplex PCR; TCRdb lists only in-frame clones, some missing. The sample has some 81,000 clones; over 75% are singletons. The source material was peripheral blood, sampled 28 days after the second AZD1222 dose. These receptors were collected from an adult who received the AZD1222 COVID-19 vaccine.

Written as DNA, the CDR3 is TGTGCCAGCAGCTTAGCTCCGGGACAGGGGTCCGAGCAGTACTTC. This encodes CASSLAPGQGSEQYF. The chain carries TRBV7-2 and TRBJ2-7; 10 bases match TRBD1. V was clipped by 0 bases and J by 6 bases; unmatched bases: 5. The CDR3 spans 15 residues. In germline, CDR1 is SGHTA, CDR2 FQGNSA.

This clone has only one observation. The rearrangement joins TRBV5-1 to TRBJ2-7; TRBD1 is a possible D gene (6 bases). V was clipped by 5 bases and J by 7 bases, with 13 bases between them. This CDR3 contains 12 residues. Looked up from germline, CDR1 is SGHRS and CDR2 is YFSETQ. The CDR3 sequence is CASRRGLGEQYF. As DNA, the CDR3 is TGCGCCAGCAGAAGGGGGTTGGGGGAGCAGTACTTC.

This rearrangement joins TRBV27 to TRBJ2-7, with TRBD1 identical over 10 bases. Germline CDR1 MNHEY, CDR2 SMNVEV (reference sequence). The CDR3 has 14 amino acids. The V segment lost 5 bases and the J segment 5 bases; nucleotides outside the gene matches: 6. In DNA form, the CDR3 reads TGTGCCAGCAGTCCCGACAGGGGGCTCGACGAGCAGTACTTC. It translates to CASSPDRGLDEQYF.

The chain employs TRBV6-5 and TRBJ1-1; 9 nucleotides align to TRBD1. After removal of 1 base from V and 5 bases from J, the junction contained 8 bases not matched to a gene. There are 16 residues in the CDR3. The germline gives CDR1 MNHEY, CDR2 SVGAGI. CDR3 residues: CASSYFGTGRKTEAFF. The CDR3 region has the DNA TGTGCCAGCAGTTACTTCGGGACAGGGAGAAAGACTGAAGCTTTCTTT.

This clone was seen only once. V and J are TRBV7-2 and TRBJ1-2; 11 bases align to TRBD1. Germline assignment: CDR1 SGHTA and CDR2 FQGNSA. J was trimmed by 3 bases and V by 5 bases; bases with no gene match: 8. This CDR3 has 16 residues. Here the CDR3 DNA reads TGTGCCAGCAGCCTCGATTTGGGACAGGGGGACTATGGCTACACCTTC. Protein sequence: CASSLDLGQGDYGYTF.

The chain combines TRBV12-5 with TRBJ2-1; perhaps TRBD2 as D (6 bases). The V and J ends lost 6 bases and 4 bases respectively, with 13 bases between them. Per germline, CDR1 LGHNT and CDR2 FRNRAP. The CDR3 contains 14 residues. CDR3 protein: CASGSGLFYNEQFF. CDR3 nucleotide sequence: TGTGCTAGTGGCTCGGGACTGTTTTACAATGAGCAGTTCTTC.

The CDR3 spells CASSVGTGVMGGYTF. The DNA of the CDR3 is TGTGCCAGCAGTGTAGGGACAGGGGTAATGGGTGGCTACACCTTC. The chain carries TRBV28 and TRBJ1-2, with 10 positions matching TRBD1. CDR1 is MDHEN and CDR2 is SYDVKM in the germline V gene. J gave up 7 bases and V 5 bases, and 10 bases lay outside the gene matches. CDR3 length: 15 residues.

This clone has just a few counts. V is TRBV7-9 and J is TRBJ2-2, with D possibly TRBD2 on 6 matching bases. Trimming took off 5 bases at V and 2 bases at J, with 18 bases between the two ends. Germline V gene sequence: CDR1 SEHNR, CDR2 FQNEAQ (reference sequence). This CDR3 has 17 residues. The CDR3 sequence: CASSPRGAGRNTGELFF. CDR3 in DNA: TGTGCCAGCAGCCCGCGCGGGGCCGGCAGAAACACCGGGGAGCTGTTTTTT. The full variable domain, completed using reference TRBV7-9 and TRBJ2-2, is DTGVSQNPRHKITKRGQNVTFRCDPISEHNRLYWYRQTLGQGPEFLTYFQNEAQLEKSRLLSDRFSAERPKGSFSTLEIQRTEQGDSAMYLCASSPRGAGRNTGELFFGEGSRLTVL.

The rearrangement links TRBV5-4 to TRBJ1-2; D may be TRBD1 (6 bases). This CDR3 contains 16 residues. V shed 0 bases and J shed 2 bases, with 14 bases lying between them. Germline CDR1 is SGHNT and CDR2 is YYREEE (reference sequence). In DNA form, the CDR3 reads TGTGCCAGCAGCTTGGAAGCACAGGGCCTCAACTATGGCTACACCTTC. This gives the protein CASSLEAQGLNYGYTF.

The rearrangement links TRBV5-6 to TRBJ1-2; possible D gene TRBD1, 6 bases. The CDR3 loop spans 14 amino acids. V was cut by 0 bases and J by 5 bases, with 11 bases left in between. Germline V lookup: CDR1 SGHDT, CDR2 YYEEEE. As DNA, the CDR3 is TGTGCCAGCAGCTTGGGGGACAACGCTTATGGCTACACCTTC. It encodes CASSLGDNAYGYTF. The complete variable domain, with remaining parts taken from reference TRBV5-6 and TRBJ1-2, reads DAGVTQSPTHLIKTRGQQVTLRCSPKSGHDTVSWYQQALGQGPQFIFQYYEEEERQRGNFPDRFSGHQFPNYSSELNVNALLLGDSALYLCASSLGDNAYGYTFGSGTRLTVV.

V usage is TRBV4-3 and J usage is TRBJ1-5; TRBD1 aligns across 7 bases. This CDR3 has 15 residues. Trimming cost V 0 bases and J 7 bases; bases outside gene matches: 6. From germline, CDR1 is LGHNA and CDR2 YSLEER. CDR3 bases: TGCGCCAGCAGCCAAGATCCCAGGGGGGGGCAGCCCCAGCATTTT. Its translation is CASSQDPRGGQPQHF.

This clone was detected only a few times. V usage is TRBV28 and J usage is TRBJ1-2, with unresolved D. V lost 4 bases, J lost 4 bases, and 13 bases lay in between. From germline, CDR1 is MDHEN and CDR2 SYDVKM. The CDR3 spans 14 residues. CDR3 region: CASSWRIRSYGYTF. CDR3 sequence (DNA): TGTGCCAGCAGTTGGCGCATTCGGAGCTATGGCTACACCTTC.

The chain joins TRBV7-9 to TRBJ1-4; 8 nucleotides line up with TRBD1. The V and J ends lost 5 bases and 6 bases, in that order; junction bases with no gene match: 5. Looked up from germline, CDR1 is SEHNR and CDR2 is FQNEAQ (reference sequence). CDR3 length: 14 amino acids. The CDR3 bases are TGTGCCAGCAGCCAAGGACAGGGAGATGAAAAACTGTTTTTT. Its translation is CASSQGQGDEKLFF. Full variable domain (remainder filled in from reference TRBV7-9 and TRBJ1-4): DTGVSQNPRHKITKRGQNVTFRCDPISEHNRLYWYRQTLGQGPEFLTYFQNEAQLEKSRLLSDRFSAERPKGSFSTLEIQRTEQGDSAMYLCASSQGQGDEKLFFGSGTQLSVL.

The J gene is TRBJ2-1, the V gene TRBV29-1, with 7 bases identical to TRBD1. CDR1 is SQVTM and CDR2 is ANQGSEA in the germline V gene. The CDR3 is 14 residues long. V lost 5 bases and J lost 4; bases outside the gene matches: 8. CDR3 bases: TGCAGCGTTTCTCCCTGGGACAGTTACAATGAGCAGTTCTTC. Amino acids: CSVSPWDSYNEQFF.

CDR3 in amino acids: CASSLGPYGYTF. CDR3 nucleotides: TGTGCCAGCAGTTTAGGACCCTATGGCTACACCTTC. This chain links TRBV12-3 or TRBV12-4 with TRBJ1-2; D is ambiguous. V was cut by 1 base and J by 4 bases, with 4 bases left in between. This CDR3 has 12 amino acids.

The CDR3 bases are TGTGCCAGCAGTGAAGAGAGGGACAGGGGCTATGGCTACACCTTC. Its protein is CASSEERDRGYGYTF. The rearrangement uses TRBV6-1 and TRBJ1-2, with 10 bases identical to TRBD1. J lost 4 bases, V lost 1 base, and 3 bases had no gene match. Germline-derived CDR1 and CDR2 are MNHNS and SASEGT. The CDR3 extends over 15 amino acids.

As DNA, the CDR3 is TGTGCCAGCAGCCAAGATCGCCAGGCAGACCGCCAGCGGAGCTCCTACGAGCAGTACTTC. This encodes CASSQDRQADRQRSSYEQYF. The chain carries TRBV3-1 (or the pseudogene TRBV3-2) and TRBJ2-7; tentative D call: TRBD2 (5 bases). The V gene lost 0 bases and the J gene lost 0 bases, with 24 bases spanning the gap. Germline CDR1 is LGHDT and CDR2 is YNNKEL (reference sequence). The CDR3 loop spans 20 amino acids.